Presented here are 5 T cell receptor beta chains from one specimen sequenced in a study of blood T cell repertoires in COVID-19. Produced via immunoSEQ multiplex PCR; TCRdb's table is partial and in-frame only. The repertoire has 130,000 to 150,000 clones, over 75% of them found once; the top ten carry about 1.2%. Sequenced material: PBMCs or T cells enriched from blood (not recorded which). The receptors come from a woman in her twenties or thirties with acute COVID-19.

The chain links TRBV6-2 or TRBV6-3 to TRBJ2-2, with TRBD1 as a possible D gene (5 bases). Trimming shortened V by 3 bases and J by 5 bases, and 10 bases separated the two germline ends. Germline V CDR1 and CDR2: MNHEY, SVGEGT. CDR3 size: 14 residues. The CDR3 is CASSYQRGTGELFF. The CDR3 DNA sequence: TGTGCCAGCAGTTATCAAAGGGGTACCGGGGAGCTGTTTTTT.

The rearrangement links TRBV7-2 to TRBJ2-3; TRBD2 agrees at 10 bases. Germline CDR1 SGHTA, CDR2 FQGNSA. The CDR3 is 18 amino acids. V trimming: 5 bases; J trimming: 3 bases; junction bases outside the gene matches: 14. The CDR3 spells CASSLAVVSGRSTDTQYF. The CDR3 region has the DNA TGTGCCAGCAGCCTGGCGGTAGTTAGCGGGAGGTCGACAGATACGCAGTATTTT.

The gene calls are TRBV5-1 and TRBJ1-2; 8 bases line up with TRBD1. The CDR3 sequence is 16 residues long. Unmatched junction bases numbered 8, after V lost 4 bases and J lost 0 bases. The V gene's germline CDR1 is SGHRS and CDR2 YFSETQ. Here the CDR3 reads CASSGGQGKSNYGYTF. The CDR3 nucleotides read TGCGCCAGCAGCGGAGGACAGGGTAAATCTAACTATGGCTACACCTTC.

This clone was counted once. This sequence joins TRBV15 and TRBJ2-7; 13 positions match TRBD2. Germline assignment: CDR1 LNHNV and CDR2 YYDKDF (reference sequence). Trimming removed 1 base from V and 10 bases from J; junction bases left unmatched: 13. The CDR3 is made up of 17 amino acids. DNA of the CDR3: TGTGCCACCAGCAGAGGTTCTGAGCTCGGGACTAGCGGGACACAGTACTTC. Translation: CATSRGSELGTSGTQYF.

The chain recombines TRBV10-3 with TRBJ1-2; maybe TRBD1 (6 bases). The V gene's germline CDR1 is ENHRY and CDR2 SYGVKD. The CDR3 runs to 12 residues. Trimming stripped 7 bases from V and 2 bases from J, with 8 bases between. The CDR3 loop is CAITQGNYGYTF. In DNA form, the CDR3 reads TGTGCCATCACACAGGGAAACTATGGCTACACCTTC.